The TCR beta chain described here comes from a study of PD-L1 blockade in urothelial cancer. The overall study: Blood drawn 3 weeks (second dose) and 6 weeks after treatment start was analyzed. T cells numbered a median of around 150,000 in the blood samples.

Sample time point: peripheral blood 6 weeks after treatment start. Samples were collected from each patient before treatment and during treatment. Each patient gave between 1 and 8 of them in total. Into every PCR, synthetic TCR analog templates were spiked. Some clones are missing from TCRdb's copy, which holds only in-frame ones; the method was immunoSEQ multiplex PCR. The sample holds roughly 100,000 clones, 83% seen once. This CDR3 is 15 amino acids long. Germline-derived CDR1 and CDR2 are LNHNV and YYDKDF (reference sequence). Between the trimmed V and J ends, which lost 5 bases and 1 base, there was a span of 15 bases.

The chain carries TRBV15 and TRBJ2-7; a possible D gene is TRBD2 (6 bases). The sequences come from PBMCs, collected around atezolizumab (anti-PD-L1) treatment. The sequence came from a man in his 70s with urothelial cancer. DNA for the CDR3: TGTGCCACCAGCGGGGACTCTTTCCCATCCTACGAGCAGTACTTC. As protein: CATSGDSFPSYEQYF.